The subject of this entry is one T cell receptor beta chain. The entry originates in a study of early T cells in non-severe SARS-CoV-2 infection. Overall study: The authors sequenced bulk RNA from unsorted whole blood, leaving chains unpaired.

TCRdb independently ran MiXCR on the 5' RACE reads; one entry per CDR3 protein. The table has around 33,000 distinct CDR3 sequences, around 7% seen once. The CDR3 has 16 amino acids. Germline trimming cut 4 bases from V and 3 bases from J; bases unmatched to any gene: 8. Germline lookup yields CDR1 KGHDR and CDR2 SFDVKD. The receptor comes from an adult who was a healthcare worker with PCR-confirmed SARS-CoV-2 infection or an uninfected control (not recorded which). The chain uses TRBV24-1 and TRBJ2-3, with 8 nucleotides matching TRBD2. Sequencing used whole blood. The CDR3 sequence is CATSDPVSGGTDTQYF. The CDR3 DNA is TGTGCCACCAGTGACCCAGTGAGCGGGGGTACAGATACGCAGTATTTT.